Below, 13 T cell receptor beta chains from the same sample are listed, as sequenced in a study of T cell responses to AZD1222 COVID-19 vaccine. Sequencing used immunoSEQ multiplex PCR; TCRdb keeps in-frame clones, though not all of them. The table has 90,000 to 130,000 clones, less than 95% seen once. The sequences come from peripheral blood, collected 28 days after the second AZD1222 dose. These receptors originate from an adult who received the AZD1222 COVID-19 vaccine.

The CDR3 DNA is TGTGCCAGCAGTGGAGGGGGCGGGACTAAATATAGCTCCTACAATGAGCAGTTCTTC. This sequence encodes CASSGGGGTKYSSYNEQFF. This chain links TRBV6-1 with TRBJ2-1; D is perhaps TRBD1 or TRBD2 (7 bases each). CDR3 size: 19 residues. Trimming removed 4 bases at V and 0 bases at J, with 22 bases between. Germline V gives CDR1 MNHNS, CDR2 SASEGT.

CDR3 coding DNA: TGTGCCAGCAGTCCCATCAGGGGGCTGGGAGCTTTCTTT. Protein: CASSPIRGLGAFF. The chain carries TRBV12-3 or TRBV12-4 and TRBJ1-1, with TRBD1 matching 8 bases. This CDR3 has 13 residues. V lost 5 bases and J lost 10; bases outside the gene matches: 9.

This chain connects TRBV7-2 to TRBJ2-7; TRBD2 matches at 13 bases. The CDR3 consists of 18 residues. Germline V CDR1 and CDR2: SGHTA, FQGNSA. The trim removed 5 bases at V and 1 base at J, leaving 11 bases unmatched. Here the CDR3 DNA reads TGTGCCAGCAGCCACCTGGGACTAGCGGGACTAAATTCCTACGAGCAGTACTTC. Protein: CASSHLGLAGLNSYEQYF.

This clone occurred once. This chain connects TRBV7-9 to TRBJ2-7, with D perhaps assigned TRBD1 or TRBD2 (5 bases each). V lost 5 bases and J lost 4, with 12 bases in between. The germline gives CDR1 SEHNR, CDR2 FQNEAQ (reference sequence). This CDR3 region has 13 residues. The CDR3 DNA is TGTGCCAGCAGCCCCCCCGGGGCTTACGAGCAGTACTTC. This encodes CASSPPGAYEQYF.

This rearrangement joins TRBV20-1 to TRBJ2-3; D gene uncertain. Germline values: CDR1 DFQATT, CDR2 SNEGSKA (reference sequence). CDR3 length equals 11 residues. V lost 6 bases, J lost 4 bases, and 8 bases lay in between. CDR3 protein: CSAPSADTQYF. CDR3 coding DNA: TGCAGTGCCCCATCTGCAGATACGCAGTATTTT.

The rearrangement links TRBV7-9 to TRBJ2-1, with 10 nucleotides matching TRBD1. The CDR3 covers 13 residues. The V gene end was trimmed by 5 bases and the J gene end by 8 bases; junction bases not matched to a gene: 3. From germline, CDR1 is SEHNR and CDR2 FQNEAQ (reference sequence). CDR3 region: CASSPGTGDEQFF. CDR3 nucleotide sequence: TGTGCCAGCAGCCCGGGGACAGGGGATGAGCAGTTCTTC.

The chain uses TRBV9 and TRBJ1-4, with D possibly TRBD1 on 5 matching bases. Trimming cost V 2 bases and J 0 bases, with 11 bases left between them. The CDR3 extends over 16 amino acids. Germline V lookup: CDR1 SGDLS, CDR2 YYNGEE. CDR3 sequence: CASSVAPTATNEKLFF. The CDR3 bases are TGTGCCAGCAGCGTCGCCCCGACAGCAACTAATGAAAAACTGTTTTTT.

V usage is TRBV7-7 and J usage is TRBJ2-1, with a weak D call TRBD2 (6 bases). With 4 bases removed from V and 0 bases from J, the gap between germline ends came to 19 bases. Germline V gene data show CDR1 as SSHAT and CDR2 as FNYEAQ (reference sequence). This CDR3 is 18 amino acids long. CDR3 in amino acids: CASSSGGVATSSYNEQFF. CDR3 nucleotide sequence: TGTGCCAGCAGCTCAGGAGGGGTCGCGACGAGCTCCTACAATGAGCAGTTCTTC.

The chain employs TRBV7-2 and TRBJ2-7, with a possible D match to TRBD2 (5 bases). This CDR3 is built from 15 residues. The V gene's germline CDR1 is SGHTA and CDR2 FQGNSA. V shed 5 bases and J shed 1 base, with 15 bases lying between them. The CDR3 sequence is CASSPRRPLSYEQYF. CDR3 DNA: TGTGCCAGCAGCCCGCGGAGGCCTTTATCCTACGAGCAGTACTTC.

The gene calls are TRBV11-2 and TRBJ1-1, with 10 bases lining up with TRBD1. This CDR3 contains 14 residues. CDR1 and CDR2 from the germline V gene are SGHAT and FQNNGV. The junction had 4 bases not matched to a gene; V was cut back by 3 bases and J by 6 bases. The CDR3 sequence: CASSFRQGAAEAFF. The DNA of the CDR3 is TGTGCCAGCAGCTTCAGACAGGGGGCCGCTGAAGCTTTCTTT.

This clone was counted a single time. The chain employs TRBV13 and TRBJ1-3; weak D call: TRBD1 (6 bases). The V end was cut by 4 bases, the J end by 1 base, with 11 bases between. CDR3 length: 15 amino acids. Germline-derived CDR1 and CDR2 are PRHDT and FYEKMQ (reference sequence). The CDR3 loop reads CASSSGQQSGNTIYF. In DNA, the CDR3 is TGTGCCAGCAGCTCAGGACAGCAATCTGGAAACACCATATATTTT. The full variable domain, rest sourced from reference TRBV13 and TRBJ1-3, is AAGVIQSPRHLIKEKRETATLKCYPIPRHDTVYWYQQGPGQDPQFLISFYEKMQSDKGSIPDRFSAQQFSDYHSELNMSSLELGDSALYFCASSSGQQSGNTIYFGEGSWLTVV.

The table lists this clone with a few counts. V gene TRBV6-1 combines with J gene TRBJ2-7, with 8 bases identical to TRBD1. Germline CDR1 reads MNHNS; CDR2 reads SASEGT. The CDR3 consists of 14 residues. J gave up 3 bases and V 1 base, and 2 bases lay outside the gene matches. The CDR3 sequence: CASSEGTGGYEQYF. CDR3 DNA sequence: TGTGCCAGCAGTGAAGGTACAGGGGGCTACGAGCAGTACTTC.

The chain recombines TRBV7-8 with TRBJ2-7; D might be TRBD1 or TRBD2, each matching 6 bases. CDR3 length: 13 amino acids. V dropped 5 bases and J dropped 2 bases, with 10 bases sitting between them. The germline CDR1 and CDR2 sequences are SGHVS and FQNEAQ. This CDR3 is CASSRGPAYEQYF. For the CDR3, the DNA is TGTGCCAGCAGCCGGGGGCCCGCCTACGAGCAGTACTTC.